This T cell receptor (beta chain) was obtained from a study of CD8+ T cells in alopecia areata. The treatment: oral pan-JAK inhibitor, 5-10 mg twice daily. RNA extraction was followed by reverse transcription into cDNA, which acted as the sequencing template. Clones were sequenced by immunoSEQ multiplex PCR, and TCRdb holds only the in-frame ones, with some missing. The sample holds 80,000 to 100,000 clones, 44% seen once. Germline V lookup: CDR1 SGDLS, CDR2 YYNGEE. This CDR3 spans 15 amino acids. The ends were cut back, 3 bases at V and 6 bases at J, with 19 bases in the middle. The input for sequencing was CD8+ T cells sorted from blood, taken at week 24, from a patient treated with tofacitinib. The chain has TRBV9 and TRBJ2-7; no definite D call. This receptor was identified in a human donor with alopecia areata. The CDR3 bases are TGTGCCAGCAGCGAGAGGCCGGGTCCCCCGGTCGAGCAGTACTTC. This gives the protein CASSERPGPPVEQYF.